This T cell receptor beta chain emerged from a study of tumor and adjacent non-tumor tissue in lung cancer. The template was RNA from unsorted bulk tissue. Unmatched junction bases numbered 8, after V lost 8 bases and J lost 0 bases. The germline V gene encodes CDR1 SGHDT and CDR2 YYEEEE. This CDR3 has 14 residues. The library came from three nested PCR rounds adapted from ARM-PCR protocols. TCRdb reprocessed the multiplex PCR reads with MiXCR, giving one entry per CDR3 protein. The sample lists about 80,000 distinct CDR3 sequences, around 70% occurring once. The sequence was collected from a woman aged 40 to 50 with non-small cell lung cancer. The chain recombines TRBV5-6 with TRBJ2-7, with 7 bases fitting TRBD1. The sequenced sample was lung tumor tissue. CDR3 amino acids: CASVVQGFSYEQYF. The CDR3 DNA reads as TGTGCCAGTGTGGTACAGGGGTTCTCCTACGAGCAGTACTTC. Using reference TRBV5-6 and TRBJ2-7 for the parts outside the CDR3, the full variable domain is DAGVTQSPTHLIKTRGQQVTLRCSPKSGHDTVSWYQQALGQGPQFIFQYYEEEERQRGNFPDRFSGHQFPNYSSELNVNALLLGDSALYLCASVVQGFSYEQYFGPGTRLTVT.